Sequencing of this T cell receptor (beta chain) was carried out in a study of blood T cells in healthy people across ages. The length of the CDR3 is 14 residues. The V gene end was trimmed by 7 bases and the J gene end by 4 bases; junction bases not matched to a gene: 7. CDR1 is MNHEY and CDR2 is SVGAGI in the germline V gene. A J-beta primer mix and a sample-barcoded 5' primer were used in a second PCR of roughly 7 to 12 cycles. TCRdb recomputed calls from the 5' RACE reads with MiXCR, one row per CDR3 protein. The data show 650,000 to 1,000,000 distinct CDR3 sequences, roughly 40% seen once. Study-wide results and limits: Among T cells, TCR beta diversity per million cells dropped roughly linearly as age rose.

This clonotype has only a few counts. Its antigen remains unknown. The chain uses TRBV6-5 and TRBJ1-2, with 9 nucleotides matching TRBD1. Specimen: blood. The TCR comes from a man aged 18 to 29 in good health. CDR3 DNA sequence: TGTGCCAGCACCCCTGGGACAGGGATCTATGGCTACACCTTC. It translates to CASTPGTGIYGYTF.